This TCR beta chain was obtained from a study of blood T cells in healthy people across ages. General study findings and limits: Considered underestimates were the diversity estimates obtained from one million T cells.

A second PCR of about 6 to 12 cycles used a sample-barcoded 5' primer and a J-beta primer mix. One entry per CDR3 protein results from TCRdb running MiXCR on the 5' RACE reads. In the table there are roughly 1.7 million distinct CDR3 sequences, about 31% of which are singletons. The CDR3 is 13 amino acids. The V end was cut by 4 bases, the J end by 8 bases, with 13 bases between. Germline loops: CDR1 SGDLS, CDR2 YYNGEE. A remark on this clonotype: Its specificity is not known.

This chain joins TRBV9 and TRBJ2-1; D is unclear. The sample consisted of blood. This clonotype originated in a woman in her 30s in good health. The CDR3 DNA sequence: TGTGCCAGCAGCCCCCCAATTCCATATGAGCAGTTCTTC. Its protein is CASSPPIPYEQFF.